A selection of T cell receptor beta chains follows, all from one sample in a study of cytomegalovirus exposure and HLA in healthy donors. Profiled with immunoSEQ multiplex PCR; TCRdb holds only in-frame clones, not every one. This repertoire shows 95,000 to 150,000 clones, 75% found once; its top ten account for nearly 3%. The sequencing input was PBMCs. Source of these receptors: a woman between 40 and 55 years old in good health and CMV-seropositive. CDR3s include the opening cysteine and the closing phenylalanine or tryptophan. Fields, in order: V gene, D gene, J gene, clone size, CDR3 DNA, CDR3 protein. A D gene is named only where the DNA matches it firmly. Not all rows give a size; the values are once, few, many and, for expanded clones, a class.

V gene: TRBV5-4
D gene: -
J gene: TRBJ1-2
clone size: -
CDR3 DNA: TGTGCCAGCAGCCCGATCAGCGGGAGTAGCTCGGATGGCTACACCTTC
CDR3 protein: CASSPISGSSSDGYTF

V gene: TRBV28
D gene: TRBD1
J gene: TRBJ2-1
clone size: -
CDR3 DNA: TGTGCCAGCAGTTTATGGGAGGGACAGGGGGACGACAATGAGCAGTTCTTC
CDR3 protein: CASSLWEGQGDDNEQFF

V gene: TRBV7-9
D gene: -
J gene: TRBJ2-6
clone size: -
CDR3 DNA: TGTGCCAGCAGCCGACTACAGGGCGCTGGGGCCAACGTCCTGACTTTC
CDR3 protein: CASSRLQGAGANVLTF

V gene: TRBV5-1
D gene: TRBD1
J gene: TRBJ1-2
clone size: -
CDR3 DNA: TGCGCCAGCAGCCCTTGGTCCCCGGGACAGGTTTCTTCTAACTATGGCTACACCTTC
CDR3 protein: CASSPWSPGQVSSNYGYTF

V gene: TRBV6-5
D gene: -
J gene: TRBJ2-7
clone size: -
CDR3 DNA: TGTGCCAGCAGTTACTCTGGGTCCCGGGGGTACGAGCAGTACTTC
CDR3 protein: CASSYSGSRGYEQYF

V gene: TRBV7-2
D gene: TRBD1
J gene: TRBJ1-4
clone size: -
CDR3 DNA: TGTGCCAGCAGCTTAAAGTCCAGGACAGGCAATGAAAAACTGTTTTTT
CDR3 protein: CASSLKSRTGNEKLFF

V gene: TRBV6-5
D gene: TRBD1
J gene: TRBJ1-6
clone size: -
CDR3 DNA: TGTGCCAGCAGTTTTGGGACAGACTATAATTCACCCCTCCACTTT
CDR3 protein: CASSFGTDYNSPLHF

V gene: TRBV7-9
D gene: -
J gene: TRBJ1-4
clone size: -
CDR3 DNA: TGTGCCAGCAGCCTCGAGAATGAAAAACTGTTTTTT
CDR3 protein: CASSLENEKLFF

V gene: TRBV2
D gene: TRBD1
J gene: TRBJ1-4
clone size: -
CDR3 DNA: TGTGCCAGCAAGGACAGGGTGTCATCGGCTAATGAAAAACTGTTTTTT
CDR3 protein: CASKDRVSSANEKLFF

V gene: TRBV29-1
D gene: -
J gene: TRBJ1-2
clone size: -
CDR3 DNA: TGCAGCGTCCCCCGGGGGACCCAGAACTATGGCTACACCTTC
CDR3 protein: CSVPRGTQNYGYTF

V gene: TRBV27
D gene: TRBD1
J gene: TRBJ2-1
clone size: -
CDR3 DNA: TGTGCCAGCAGTCCCCTTGGGACAGGGTACAATGAGCAGTTCTTC
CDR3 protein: CASSPLGTGYNEQFF

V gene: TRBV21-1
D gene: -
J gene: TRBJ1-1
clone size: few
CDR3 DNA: TGTGCCAGCAGCCCGACAGAAGCTTTCTTT
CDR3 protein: CASSPTEAFF

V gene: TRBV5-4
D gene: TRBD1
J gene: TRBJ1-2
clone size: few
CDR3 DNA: TGTGCCAGCAGTTCCGGGACAGGGAGTTACTATGGCTACACCTTC
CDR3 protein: CASSSGTGSYYGYTF

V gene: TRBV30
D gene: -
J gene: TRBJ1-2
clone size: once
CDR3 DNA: TGTGCCTGGAGTGCGGGGGGCGCCTATGGCTACACCTTC
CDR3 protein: CAWSAGGAYGYTF

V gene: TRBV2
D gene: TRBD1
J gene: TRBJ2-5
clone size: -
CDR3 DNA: TGTGCCAGCAGAGGGACAGGGGCAGAGACCCAGTACTTC
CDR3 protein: CASRGTGAETQYF

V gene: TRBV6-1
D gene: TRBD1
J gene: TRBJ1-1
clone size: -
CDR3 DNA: TGTGCCAGCAGTGAACGGACAGGGGCCTTGAACACTGAAGCTTTCTTT
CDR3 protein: CASSERTGALNTEAFF

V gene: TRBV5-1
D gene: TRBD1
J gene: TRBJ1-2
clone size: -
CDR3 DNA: TGCGCCAGCAGCTTCACAGGGGGCGCCGACTATGGCTACACCTTC
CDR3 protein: CASSFTGGADYGYTF

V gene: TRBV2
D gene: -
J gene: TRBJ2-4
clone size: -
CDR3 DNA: TGTGCCAGCAGTGCCTCACAAGCCAAAAACATTCAGTACTTC
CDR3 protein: CASSASQAKNIQYF

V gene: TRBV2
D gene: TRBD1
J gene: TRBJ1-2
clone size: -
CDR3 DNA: TGTGCCAGCAGCGGCCGGGACAGGGGATATGGCTACACCTTC
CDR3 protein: CASSGRDRGYGYTF

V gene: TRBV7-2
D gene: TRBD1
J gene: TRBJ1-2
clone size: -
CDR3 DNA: TGTGCCAGCAGCCTCGACAGGGAGAGGTATGGCTACACCTTC
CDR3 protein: CASSLDRERYGYTF

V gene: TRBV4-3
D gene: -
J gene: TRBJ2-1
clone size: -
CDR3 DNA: TGCGCCAGCAGCCAAGATCGGGCGGGACAGCTCCTCAATGAGCAGTTCTTC
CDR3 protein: CASSQDRAGQLLNEQFF

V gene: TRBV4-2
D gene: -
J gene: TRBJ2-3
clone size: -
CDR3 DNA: TGTGCCAGCAGCCAAGTCTTCGAGGCGATCACAGATACGCAGTATTTT
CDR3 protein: CASSQVFEAITDTQYF

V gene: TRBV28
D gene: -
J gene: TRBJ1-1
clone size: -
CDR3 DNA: TGTGCCAGCAGCCGACAGATGAACACTGAAGCTTTCTTT
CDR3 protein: CASSRQMNTEAFF

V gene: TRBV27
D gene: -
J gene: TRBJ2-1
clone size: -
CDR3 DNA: TGTGCCAGCAGTTTATCGTCCTCCGGGTTTGCCCCCAGTCTTAGCTCCTACAATGAGCAGTTCTTC
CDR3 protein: CASSLSSSGFAPSLSSYNEQFF

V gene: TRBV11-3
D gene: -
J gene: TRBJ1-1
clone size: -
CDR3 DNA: TGTGCCAGCAGCTTAGATGTCCGACATGTGCGGGCTGAAGCTTTCTTT
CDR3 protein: CASSLDVRHVRAEAFF

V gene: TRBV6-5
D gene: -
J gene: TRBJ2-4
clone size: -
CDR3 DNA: TGTGCCAGCAGTTACAGCGCTCCAGGGATGAACATTCAGTACTTC
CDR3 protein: CASSYSAPGMNIQYF

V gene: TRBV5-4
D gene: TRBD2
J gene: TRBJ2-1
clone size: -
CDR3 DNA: TGTGCCAGCAGCTTAGACAGCGGGAGCAATGAGCAGTTCTTC
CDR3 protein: CASSLDSGSNEQFF